This TCR beta chain was observed in a study of CXCR3-negative and CXCR3-positive naive CD8 T cells. As for the study in general: Summed over all libraries, TRB reads came to around 140 million, with about 1.5 +/- 0.3 million per library. Overall study findings and caveats: Hydrophobicity of TRB CDR3s was greater in CXCR3-positive naive cells than in CXCR3-negative naive cells.

On this clonotype: Its antigen is still unknown.

CDR1 is LNHNV and CDR2 is YYDKDF in the germline V gene (reference sequence). This CDR3 region has 12 residues. In preparing the TRB cDNA libraries, 5' RACE with UMI labels was used. TCRdb re-called the 5' RACE reads and catalogs CDR3 proteins one per entry, DNA excluded. The sample has around 88,000 distinct CDR3 sequences. The sorting of each CD8+ T cell subset was done in triplicate, at 300,000 cells each. The sample comprised naive CXCR3+ CD8+ T cells from blood. The subset here: CD45RO-CCR7+CD27+CD95- naive CD8+ T cells expressing CXCR3 (TNR3+). J is TRBJ2-1 and V is TRBV15. The sequence was obtained from a human donor in good health. Some clones in this sample may be carry-over from other donors' samples. Here the CDR3 reads CATSPHGVEQFF.